The 20 T cell receptor beta chains in this list originate from one sample, sequenced in a study of blood T cell repertoires in COVID-19. Only in-frame clones appear in the TCRdb table, and some are missing; sequencing was by immunoSEQ multiplex PCR. The sample holds 190,000 or so clones; approximately 78% are singletons and the top ten take around 9.2%. The sequencing sample was made of PBMCs or T cells enriched from blood (not recorded which). The receptors were gathered from a middle-aged man who had recovered from COVID-19.

The chain carries TRBV12-3 or TRBV12-4 and TRBJ1-2, with 7 bases lining up with TRBD1. The CDR3 consists of 13 residues. The junction had 10 bases not matched to a gene; V was cut back by 8 bases and J by 7 bases. Written as DNA, the CDR3 is TGTGCCAGCGGGGGACAGTCTGGTTCTGGCTACACCTTC. As protein: CASGGQSGSGYTF.

The chain has TRBV27 and TRBJ1-5, with TRBD1 identical over 7 bases. Trimming at V came to 3 bases and at J to 5 bases, leaving 7 bases not matched to a gene. The CDR3 loop spans 15 amino acids. CDR1 is MNHEY and CDR2 is SMNVEV in the germline V gene (reference sequence). The DNA for the CDR3 is TGTGCCAGCAGTTTGTCTCGGGACAGATATCAGCCCCAGCATTTT. Its translation: CASSLSRDRYQPQHF.

This clone has a handful of counts. The J gene is TRBJ2-1, the V gene TRBV14, with 10 bases fitting TRBD2. Germline assignment: CDR1 SGHDN and CDR2 FVKESK. The length of the CDR3 is 17 residues. The junction had 11 bases not matched to a gene; V was cut back by 1 base and J by 8 bases. CDR3 coding DNA: TGTGCCAGCAGCCAAGTTTCTCGGGCTAGCGGGAGCCATGAGCAGTTCTTC. Translated: CASSQVSRASGSHEQFF.

The J gene is TRBJ2-7, the V gene TRBV5-1; a weak D match, TRBD1 (8 bases). The length of the CDR3 is 16 residues. V lost 4 bases, J lost 1 base, and 18 bases lay in between. Germline CDR1 is SGHRS and CDR2 is YFSETQ. In DNA form, the CDR3 reads TGCGCCAGCAGCCTTCGGGGGGACAGGTCATCCTACGAGCAGTACTTC. This gives the protein CASSLRGDRSSYEQYF.

The rearrangement uses TRBV4-1 and TRBJ2-7; 8 nucleotides agree with TRBD1. Unmatched junction bases numbered 6, after V lost 2 bases and J lost 0 bases. The CDR3 runs to 16 residues. The germline V gene encodes CDR1 MGHRA and CDR2 YSYEKL. In DNA form, the CDR3 reads TGCGCCAGCAGCCAACCCGGACAGGGTGGCTCCTACGAGCAGTACTTC. This codes for CASSQPGQGGSYEQYF.

V gene TRBV9 combines with J gene TRBJ2-1; a possible D gene is TRBD2 (6 bases). The germline gives CDR1 SGDLS, CDR2 YYNGEE. The CDR3 is made up of 14 amino acids. Trimming pared 3 bases from V and 1 base from J, leaving 8 bases between. This CDR3 is CASSAGTSYNEQFF. CDR3 nucleotides: TGTGCCAGCAGCGCCGGGACTTCCTACAATGAGCAGTTCTTC.

The V call is TRBV5-1, the J call TRBJ1-6; 7 bases are shared with TRBD1. V lost 4 bases and J lost 5; bases outside the gene matches: 12. CDR1 SGHRS and CDR2 YFSETQ come from the germline V gene. CDR3 length equals 17 residues. For the CDR3, the DNA is TGCGCCAGCAGCCTAGAACAGGGGTCCTGGAATAATTCACCCCTCCACTTT. Its protein product is CASSLEQGSWNNSPLHF. Combining the CDR3 with reference TRBV5-1 and TRBJ1-6 gives the whole variable domain KAGVTQTPRYLIKTRGQQVTLSCSPISGHRSVSWYQQTPGQGLQFLFEYFSETQRNKGNFPGRFSGRQFSNSRSEMNVSTLELGDSALYLCASSLEQGSWNNSPLHFGNGTRLTVT.

A word on this clone: The same CDR3 is also encoded by other DNA sequences in this sample. The V call is TRBV7-3, the J call TRBJ2-1, with 9 positions matching TRBD1. The CDR3 totals 15 residues. Trimming at V came to 4 bases and at J to 1 base, leaving 2 bases not matched to a gene. Germline CDR1 reads SGHTA; CDR2 reads FQGTGA. The CDR3 nucleotides are TGTGCCAGCAGCTCGGGGACAGGGTCCTACAATGAGCAGTTCTTC. Its protein is CASSSGTGSYNEQFF.

The rearrangement joins TRBV5-1 to TRBJ2-7; a possible D gene is TRBD1 (5 bases). CDR1 and CDR2 from the germline V gene are SGHRS and YFSETQ. The CDR3 consists of 15 residues. V was clipped by 4 bases and J by 1 base, with 15 bases between them. Here the CDR3 reads CASSPLRAGSYEQYF. CDR3 in DNA: TGCGCCAGCAGCCCCCTCCGGGCAGGGTCCTACGAGCAGTACTTC.

The chain joins TRBV18 to TRBJ1-2; no clear D gene. Trimming took off 2 bases at V and 0 bases at J, with 4 bases between the two ends. The CDR3 loop spans 13 amino acids. The germline V gene has CDR1 KGHSH and CDR2 LQKENI. The CDR3 here is CASSPTANYGYTF. The CDR3 DNA sequence: TGTGCCAGCTCACCAACAGCTAACTATGGCTACACCTTC.

The chain links TRBV9 to TRBJ1-6; 7 nucleotides agree with TRBD1. CDR1 and CDR2 (germline): SGDLS, YYNGEE. The CDR3 is 14 residues long. V lost 3 bases to trimming and J lost 6 bases; unmatched junction nucleotides: 3. The CDR3 is CASSGQGVNSPLHF. CDR3 bases: TGTGCCAGCAGCGGACAGGGCGTTAATTCACCCCTCCACTTT.

This sequence joins TRBV30 and TRBJ1-3; weak D call: TRBD1 (6 bases). The germline gives CDR1 GTSNPN, CDR2 SVGIG (reference sequence). The V end was cut by 2 bases, the J end by 0 bases, with 14 bases between. This CDR3 contains 16 residues. Written as DNA, the CDR3 is TGTGCCTGGAGTTCGTCAACAGGGTACTCTGGAAACACCATATATTTT. This translates into CAWSSSTGYSGNTIYF.

The J gene is TRBJ1-2, the V gene TRBV29-1; the D gene is possibly TRBD1 (5 bases). Trimming stripped 6 bases from V and 2 bases from J, with 10 bases between. Germline V gene sequence: CDR1 SQVTM, CDR2 ANQGSEA. The CDR3 runs 12 residues. The CDR3: CSVNGANYGYTF. In nucleotides, the CDR3 is TGCAGCGTGAATGGGGCGAACTATGGCTACACCTTC.

V is TRBV3-1 (or the pseudogene TRBV3-2) and J is TRBJ2-5; D is possibly TRBD2 (6 bases). Trimming removed 4 bases at V and 5 bases at J, with 14 bases between. The CDR3 is made up of 14 amino acids. Per the germline V gene, CDR1 is LGHDT and CDR2 is YNNKEL (reference sequence). DNA for the CDR3: TGTGCCAGCAGCCCAGGGACTGGTGGGGAGACCCAGTACTTC. It specifies CASSPGTGGETQYF.

The J gene is TRBJ1-2, the V gene TRBV19; D not certain. Deletions cut 7 bases from V and 11 bases from J, with 26 bases between. The CDR3 totals 15 residues. Germline-derived CDR1 and CDR2 are LNHDA and SQIVND (reference sequence). CDR3 residues: CASNPSTRTGIGYTF. The CDR3 DNA follows: TGTGCCAGTAACCCCTCAACCCGGACGGGGATTGGGTACACCTTC.

V gene TRBV29-1 combines with J gene TRBJ1-1; 11 bases line up with TRBD1. The CDR3 loop spans 16 amino acids. J was trimmed by 4 bases and V by 1 base; bases with no gene match: 8. Germline CDR1 and CDR2: SQVTM and ANQGSEA. Written as DNA, the CDR3 is TGCAGCGTTGAAGGGACAGGGGGCTTCAGGAGCACTGAAGCTTTCTTT. Protein sequence: CSVEGTGGFRSTEAFF.

The rearrangement uses TRBV7-2 and TRBJ1-2; D may be TRBD1 (5 bases). There are 14 residues in the CDR3. CDR1 is SGHTA, CDR2 FQGNSA, per germline. Trimming pared 5 bases from V and 3 bases from J, leaving 13 bases between. The CDR3 region has the DNA TGTGCCAGCAGCGCCGCCTCAGGGTACTATGGCTACACCTTC. This encodes CASSAASGYYGYTF.

The chain employs TRBV11-3 and TRBJ2-6, with 7 nucleotides matching TRBD1. V trimming: 5 bases; J trimming: 1 base; junction bases outside the gene matches: 8. The CDR3 is 17 residues long. From germline, CDR1 is SGHNT and CDR2 YENEEA. The CDR3 DNA sequence: TGTGCCAGCAGCCAGAACAGACAGGGTTCTGGGGCCAACGTCCTGACTTTC. Its translation: CASSQNRQGSGANVLTF.

This clone showed up just once. The genes are TRBV14 and TRBJ2-1; tentative D call: TRBD1 (5 bases). Per the germline V gene, CDR1 is SGHDN and CDR2 is FVKESK. The CDR3 has 17 residues. Trimming took off 1 base at V and 2 bases at J, with 15 bases between the two ends. CDR3 sequence (DNA): TGTGCCAGCAGCCAAGTTCCCGCACTCAGGGCCTACAATGAGCAGTTCTTC. Amino acid sequence: CASSQVPALRAYNEQFF.

This clone was counted only a few times. The chain is built from TRBV4-1 and TRBJ1-5, with D perhaps TRBD1 (6 bases). This CDR3 spans 17 amino acids. The germline V and J ends were trimmed by 1 base and 3 bases, with 16 bases remaining between them. Per the germline V gene, CDR1 is MGHRA and CDR2 is YSYEKL. CDR3 sequence reads: CASSQVQGRAHNQPQHF. CDR3 sequence (DNA): TGCGCCAGCAGCCAAGTACAGGGACGCGCGCACAATCAGCCCCAGCATTTT.